Listed below are T cell receptor beta chains from one sample, sequenced in a study of human T cells and chemical hapten exposure. TCRdb reprocessed the RACE reads with MiXCR, giving one entry per CDR3 protein. The table lists tens of thousands of distinct CDR3 sequences, less than 8% of them singletons. The input for sequencing was whole blood, taken in connection with sensitization to the hapten diphenylcyclopropenone (DPC). All receptors come from a woman aged 30 to 39 with alopecia areata. Some clones in this sample may be carry-over from other donors' samples. CDR3s include the opening cysteine and the closing phenylalanine or tryptophan. A D gene is named only where the DNA matches it firmly. A clone size is listed for some rows: how often the clone was seen (once, few, many), or a class if it is expanded.

d_gene	j_gene	abundance	v_gene	CDR3nt	CDR3aa
-	TRBJ2-1	many	TRBV15	TGTGCCACCAGCAGATCGCTAGCGCCGTACAATGAGCAGTTCTTC	CATSRSLAPYNEQFF
-	TRBJ2-5	many	TRBV5-1	TGCGCCAGCAGCCCCGGACTCGTCGATCAAGAGACCCAGTACTTC	CASSPGLVDQETQYF
-	TRBJ2-1	many	TRBV30	TGTGCCTGGAGTTCCTCCATTGAGGAGCAGTTCTTC	CAWSSSIEEQFF
-	TRBJ1-1	many	TRBV7-9	TGTGCCAGCACCTATGACAGAGTAGGCACTGAAGCTTTCTTT	CASTYDRVGTEAFF
-	TRBJ2-3	many	TRBV29-1	TGCAGCGTCGTTCCCCTTCGGCGCCAACTCACAGATACGCAGTATTTT	CSVVPLRRQLTDTQYF
-	TRBJ2-2	many	TRBV18	TGTGCCAGCTCACCCGAGTCTGGGGTCGACACCGGGGAGCTGTTTTTT	CASSPESGVDTGELFF
TRBD1	TRBJ2-7	many	TRBV29-1	TGCAGCGTTGGCGGACAGGGGGGGTACGAGCAGTACTTC	CSVGGQGGYEQYF
-	TRBJ1-1	many	TRBV20-1	TGCAGTGCCAGGCCGGAGAACACTGAAGCTTTCTTT	CSARPENTEAFF
TRBD1	TRBJ2-3	many	TRBV10-3	TGTGCCATCAGTGAGGGACAGGGAGGCACAGATACGCAGTATTTT	CAISEGQGGTDTQYF
-	TRBJ1-3	-	TRBV20-1	TGCAGTGCTGACGATGGGGGTGGAGGGTATTTT	CSADDGGGGYF
-	TRBJ1-1	few	TRBV7-9	TGTGCCAGCAGCTTAGAGGAGCGGACTGAAGCTTTCTTT	CASSLEERTEAFF
-	TRBJ1-1	many	TRBV7-9	TGTGCCAGCAGCTTAGTAGCCCCCCGGGCCGAAGCTTTCTTT	CASSLVAPRAEAFF
-	TRBJ1-1	few	TRBV2	TGTGCCAGCAGTGGAAGATTAGGGAGCACTGAAGCTTTCTTT	CASSGRLGSTEAFF
-	TRBJ2-3	many	TRBV7-7	TGTGCCAGCAGCCAGGGGTCTAGCACAGATACGCAGTATTTT	CASSQGSSTDTQYF
-	TRBJ2-1	few	TRBV4-1	TGCGCCAGCAGCCAAGACCGGCTAGCTTATGAGCAGTTCTTC	CASSQDRLAYEQFF
-	TRBJ2-3	many	TRBV2	TGTGCCAGCAGTGTCCAGCGAGATACGCAGTATTTT	CASSVQRDTQYF
-	TRBJ1-6	-	TRBV7-8	TGTGCCAGCAGCTTTGAAGGGAATAATTCACCCCTCCACTTT	CASSFEGNNSPLHF
TRBD1	TRBJ1-2	many	TRBV3-1	TGTGCCAGCAGCCAACTCCAGGGGGCGGCTGGCTACACCTTC	CASSQLQGAAGYTF
-	TRBJ2-2	-	TRBV27	TGTGCCACCACCGGACGAGGCACCGGGGAGCTGTTTTTT	CATTGRGTGELFF
-	TRBJ2-5	many	TRBV5-1	TGCGCCAGCAGCTTGGCGTACAGCCAAGAGACCCAGTACTTC	CASSLAYSQETQYF
TRBD2	TRBJ2-1	many	TRBV2	TGTGCCAGCAGTGGGTGGCTAGCGGGGGGAGACAATGAGCAGTTCTTC	CASSGWLAGGDNEQFF
-	TRBJ1-1	many	TRBV24-1	TGTGCCACCAGTGACGGACTTGAAGCTTTCTTT	CATSDGLEAFF
-	TRBJ2-7	many	TRBV12-3/TRBV12-4	TGTGCCAGCAGTCGACAGGGTAGCGGGTCCTACGAGCAGTACTTC	CASSRQGSGSYEQYF
-	TRBJ1-3	few	TRBV29-1	TGCAGCGTTGCGGGGGGCGAAAACACCATATATTTT	CSVAGGENTIYF
-	TRBJ2-3	many	TRBV7-3	TGTGCCAGCAGTAGGGGAGGGGGGGGCACAGATACGCAGTATTTT	CASSRGGGGTDTQYF
TRBD2	TRBJ2-2	few	TRBV6-9	TGTGCCAGCAAGGGAGGGCACGGGGAGCTGTTTTTT	CASKGGHGELFF
-	TRBJ1-4	few	TRBV21-1	TGTGCCAGCAGCAATGTCCCGGGACAGGGGCGGAACGAAAAACTGTTTTTT	CASSNVPGQGRNEKLFF
-	TRBJ2-1	many	TRBV7-2	TGTGCCAGCAGCTCCACCTCCAGCTCCTACAATGAGCAGTTCTTC	CASSSTSSSYNEQFF
-	TRBJ2-3	many	TRBV7-2	TGTGCCAGCAGCTTAGAGGGGCCCACAGATACGCAGTATTTT	CASSLEGPTDTQYF
-	TRBJ1-1	many	TRBV6-2/TRBV6-3	TGTGCCAGCAATAACGGTAGGGCCGGGGAAGCTTTCTTT	CASNNGRAGEAFF
-	TRBJ1-1	many	TRBV30	TGTGCCTGGAGGTGGGACCGGGACACTGAAGCTTTCTTT	CAWRWDRDTEAFF
-	TRBJ2-7	once	TRBV7-2	TGTGCCAACAGCCTTTTAACGGGGGCCTCCTACGAGCAGTACTTC	CANSLLTGASYEQYF
-	TRBJ2-3	many	TRBV7-2	TGTGCCAGCAGCCTAGTCGAAGATACGCAGTATTTT	CASSLVEDTQYF
TRBD1	TRBJ2-5	-	TRBV7-9	TGTGCCAGCAGTCCCGGGACAGTCCAAGAGACCCAGTACTTC	CASSPGTVQETQYF
-	TRBJ1-2	-	TRBV20-1	TGCAGTGCTACCGTCCCTAGATACAACTATGGCTACACCTTC	CSATVPRYNYGYTF
TRBD1	TRBJ2-2	-	TRBV6-1	TGTGCCAGCACTTCTCAGGGGGATGTCGGGGAGCTGTTTTTT	CASTSQGDVGELFF
-	TRBJ2-7	-	TRBV3-1	TGTGCCAGCAGCCAAACCCCTGACCTGAAGTCCTACGAGCAGTACTTC	CASSQTPDLKSYEQYF
-	TRBJ1-6	many	TRBV12-3/TRBV12-4	TGTGCCAGCAGTTTTGAGGTATTGGGCAGCCCTAATTCACCCCTCCACTTT	CASSFEVLGSPNSPLHF
-	TRBJ2-3	few	TRBV10-3	TGTGCCATCAGTCCCACTGAGGGGCTAGCGTTGGAGGTGCTTAGCACAGATACGCAGTATTTT	CAISPTEGLALEVLSTDTQYF
TRBD1	TRBJ1-2	many	TRBV29-1	TGCAGCGTTGGTGGCTCGGGACAGTCGAACTATGGCTACACCTTC	CSVGGSGQSNYGYTF